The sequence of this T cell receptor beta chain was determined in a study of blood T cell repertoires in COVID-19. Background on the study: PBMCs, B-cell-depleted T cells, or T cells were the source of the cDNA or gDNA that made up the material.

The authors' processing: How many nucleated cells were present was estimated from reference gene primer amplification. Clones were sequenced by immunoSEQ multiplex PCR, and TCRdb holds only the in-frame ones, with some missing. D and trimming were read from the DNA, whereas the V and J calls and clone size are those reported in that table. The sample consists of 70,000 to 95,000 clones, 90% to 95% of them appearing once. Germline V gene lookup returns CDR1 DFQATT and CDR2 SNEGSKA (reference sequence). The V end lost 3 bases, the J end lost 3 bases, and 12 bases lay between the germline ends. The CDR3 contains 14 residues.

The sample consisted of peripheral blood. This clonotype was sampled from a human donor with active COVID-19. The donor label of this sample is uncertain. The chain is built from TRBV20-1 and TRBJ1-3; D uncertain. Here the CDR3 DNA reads TGCAGTGCTAGTCAAAAGGGAGGTGGAAACACCATATATTTT. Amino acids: CSASQKGGGNTIYF.